These 20 T cell receptor beta chains were sequenced from one sample in a study of blood T cell repertoires in COVID-19 (dated by TCRdb to 2020 to 2022). Libraries came from the immunoSEQ multiplex PCR assay. The clones in this table, taken by TCRdb from immuneACCESS, are in-frame only. Not every clone is retained; where verified, under half of the shortfall comes from an unresolved V gene, and the cause of the rest is unknown. This sample comprises 390,000 or so clones, around 83% of them detected only once. Around 5% of the sample is held by the ten biggest clonotypes. The sample consisted of PBMCs or T cells enriched from blood (not recorded which). Every receptor here comes from a woman in her 50s who had recovered from COVID-19.

The V call is TRBV7-2, the J call TRBJ2-2, with D perhaps TRBD1 (7 bases). In germline, CDR1 is SGHTA, CDR2 FQGNSA. This CDR3 is built from 16 residues. Trimming took 0 bases from V and 5 from J, leaving 13 bases between them. CDR3 in DNA: TGTGCCAGCAGCTTAGCGGGCAGGGGGGTGACCGGGGAGCTGTTTTTT. Residues: CASSLAGRGVTGELFF.

This chain joins TRBV6-2 or TRBV6-3 and TRBJ1-5, with D maybe TRBD1 (5 bases). The length of the CDR3 is 14 residues. Germline V gene data show CDR1 as MNHEY and CDR2 as SVGEGT. The V end was cut by 3 bases, the J end by 7 bases, with 13 bases between. CDR3 in amino acids: CASSYLGPRQPQHF. CDR3 in DNA: TGTGCCAGCAGTTATTTGGGGCCGCGGCAGCCCCAGCATTTT.

The chain combines TRBV7-2 with TRBJ1-3; D gene uncertain. V dropped 5 bases and J dropped 11 bases, with 16 bases sitting between them. Germline-derived CDR1 and CDR2 are SGHTA and FQGNSA. CDR3 length: 13 residues. The CDR3 region has the DNA TGTGCCAGCAGCCCCGGAGGGAGTGGCGCCATATATTTT. Residues: CASSPGGSGAIYF.

This sequence joins TRBV7-2 and TRBJ2-7, with 8 positions matching TRBD2. The CDR3 has 15 residues. Per germline, CDR1 SGHTA and CDR2 FQGNSA. J lost 6 bases, V lost 5 bases, and 12 bases had no gene match. The CDR3 DNA sequence: TGTGCCAGCAGCGTCCAACTAGCGGAAGGACGCGAGCAGTACTTC. This translates into CASSVQLAEGREQYF.

V and J are TRBV15 and TRBJ1-6, with D perhaps TRBD1 (5 bases). Germline V gene lookup returns CDR1 LNHNV and CDR2 YYDKDF (reference sequence). Trimming shortened V by 1 base and J by 0 bases, and 10 bases separated the two germline ends. The CDR3 runs 17 residues. CDR3 coding DNA: TGTGCCACCAGCAGAGCGCAGGGAAGCTCCTATAATTCACCCCTCCACTTT. This codes for CATSRAQGSSYNSPLHF.

This sequence joins TRBV18 and TRBJ1-2, with a weak D call TRBD1 (6 bases). The CDR3 consists of 18 residues. Germline V gene sequence: CDR1 KGHSH, CDR2 LQKENI. With 3 bases removed from V and 6 bases from J, the gap between germline ends came to 26 bases. The CDR3 DNA reads as TGTGCCAGCTCACCCCCCGGGGGGCGGGGGAGACGACGGAATGGCTACACCTTC. Its protein product is CASSPPGGRGRRRNGYTF. Together with reference TRBV18 and TRBJ1-2, the CDR3 gives the full variable domain: NAGVMQNPRHLVRRRGQEARLRCSPMKGHSHVYWYRQLPEEGLKFMVYLQKENIIDESGMPKERFSAEFPKEGPSILRIQQVVRGDSAAYFCASSPPGGRGRRRNGYTFGSGTRLTVV.

This clone was detected a few times. This chain uses TRBV4-2 with TRBJ2-2; possible D gene TRBD1, 5 bases. Germline CDR1 is LGHNA and CDR2 is YNFKEQ. The CDR3 length is 16 residues. The V gene lost 0 bases and the J gene lost 2 bases, with 10 bases spanning the gap. The CDR3 DNA is TGTGCCAGCAGCCAAGACACAGGAATTAACACCGGGGAGCTGTTTTTT. It encodes CASSQDTGINTGELFF.

The chain joins TRBV7-2 to TRBJ1-1; a possible D gene is TRBD1 (6 bases). V lost 1 base and J 10 bases, leaving 19 bases between the germline ends. The CDR3 extends over 15 amino acids. From germline, CDR1 is SGHTA and CDR2 FQGNSA. CDR3 protein: CASSLEGGRGTPAFF. The CDR3 nucleotides are TGTGCCAGCAGCTTAGAGGGGGGGCGGGGTACCCCAGCTTTCTTT.

The chain couples TRBV6-6 to TRBJ1-1; perhaps TRBD1 as D (5 bases). CDR3 length equals 13 residues. Germline values: CDR1 MNHNY, CDR2 SVGAGI (reference sequence). The V and J ends lost 0 bases and 8 bases respectively, with 10 bases between them. As DNA, the CDR3 is TGTGCCAGCAGTTACTCGGGACTCTCAGAAGCTTTCTTT. Protein: CASSYSGLSEAFF.

This clone appeared once. V is TRBV6-5 and J is TRBJ2-1; D may be TRBD2 (6 bases). This CDR3 contains 12 residues. CDR1 and CDR2 from the germline V gene are MNHEY and SVGAGI. V was trimmed by 8 bases and J by 6 bases, leaving 11 bases between them. This CDR3 is CASGRTINEQFF. In DNA form, the CDR3 reads TGTGCCAGCGGTCGGACTATCAATGAGCAGTTCTTC.

The chain recombines TRBV3-1 (or the pseudogene TRBV3-2) with TRBJ1-1; no reliable D call. This CDR3 has 12 residues. The V gene's germline CDR1 is LGHDT and CDR2 YNNKEL (reference sequence). V dropped 3 bases and J dropped 7 bases, with 9 bases sitting between them. DNA for the CDR3: TGTGCCAGCAGCCACTTGGAGGATGAAGCTTTCTTT. Translating it yields CASSHLEDEAFF.

J is TRBJ2-1 and V is TRBV29-1; 13 bases map to TRBD2. There are 16 residues in the CDR3. Germline loops: CDR1 SQVTM, CDR2 ANQGSEA. Unmatched junction bases numbered 8, after V lost 1 base and J lost 8 bases. The chain's CDR3 is CSVEVTSGRALYEQFF. Written as DNA, the CDR3 is TGCAGCGTTGAAGTCACTAGCGGGAGGGCCCTCTATGAGCAGTTCTTC.

This clone was found a few times. The identical CDR3 is also encoded by other nucleotide sequences in the sample. This chain joins TRBV30 and TRBJ1-2, with D unresolved. Germline CDR1 reads GTSNPN; CDR2 reads SVGIG (reference sequence). V lost 2 bases and J lost 5, with 15 bases in between. CDR3 size: 14 residues. This CDR3 reads CAWSLYGQRYGYTF. The CDR3 coding sequence is TGTGCCTGGAGTCTGTACGGGCAGCGGTATGGCTACACCTTC.

The V gene is TRBV5-1, the J gene TRBJ2-3; the match to TRBD2 covers 7 bases. CDR3 size: 15 residues. CDR1 SGHRS and CDR2 YFSETQ come from the germline V gene. With 2 bases clipped from V and 2 bases from J, the junction kept 5 bases outside the gene matches. CDR3 DNA sequence: TGCGCCAGCAGCTTAGGACTAGGGGTCACAGATACGCAGTATTTT. Its translation is CASSLGLGVTDTQYF.

The chain links TRBV6-2 or TRBV6-3 to TRBJ1-5; no clear D. Trimming took off 4 bases at V and 6 bases at J, with 16 bases between the two ends. CDR1 is MNHEY and CDR2 is SVGEGT in the germline V gene. This CDR3 contains 15 residues. The CDR3 loop reads CASSSPEGRTQPQHF. The CDR3 bases are TGTGCCAGCAGTTCTCCGGAGGGCCGCACTCAGCCCCAGCATTTT.

J is TRBJ2-7 and V is TRBV28; TRBD2 agrees at 10 bases. The V and J ends lost 6 bases and 4 bases, in that order; junction bases with no gene match: 6. CDR3 length: 14 residues. The V gene's germline CDR1 is MDHEN and CDR2 SYDVKM. CDR3 sequence reads: CASSSGLAAYEQYF. The CDR3 coding sequence is TGTGCCAGCAGCTCAGGACTAGCGGCTTACGAGCAGTACTTC.

The rearrangement joins TRBV27 to TRBJ1-1, with 7 positions matching TRBD1. The V gene's germline CDR1 is MNHEY and CDR2 SMNVEV (reference sequence). This CDR3 is built from 13 residues. The V and J ends lost 7 bases and 0 bases, in that order; junction bases with no gene match: 2. In DNA, the CDR3 is TGTGCCAGCACGGGACAGATGAACACTGAAGCTTTCTTT. Protein: CASTGQMNTEAFF.

This clone was seen a few times. This chain connects TRBV19 to TRBJ2-3; the match to TRBD1 covers 7 bases. Trimming at V came to 4 bases and at J to 5 bases, leaving 9 bases not matched to a gene. The CDR3 consists of 15 residues. Germline lookup yields CDR1 LNHDA and CDR2 SQIVND (reference sequence). Written as DNA, the CDR3 is TGTGCCAGTAGTACCCCGACAGGGTATCAAGATACGCAGTATTTT. Translating gives CASSTPTGYQDTQYF.

This chain links TRBV29-1 with TRBJ2-5, with D unresolved. The germline V gene has CDR1 SQVTM and CDR2 ANQGSEA. The V and J ends lost 3 bases and 2 bases respectively, with 10 bases between them. This CDR3 comprises 13 residues. The DNA for the CDR3 is TGCAGCGTTGATAAACCGGGTCAAGAGACCCAGTACTTC. This translates into CSVDKPGQETQYF.

This chain connects TRBV9 to TRBJ1-2; possibly TRBD1 for D (5 bases). V was shortened by 3 bases and J by 1 base, with 13 bases between the two germline ends. Per the germline V gene, CDR1 is SGDLS and CDR2 is YYNGEE. This CDR3 has 15 residues. The CDR3 sequence is CASSGNRNLNYGYTF. Written as DNA, the CDR3 is TGTGCCAGCAGCGGAAACAGGAATCTTAACTATGGCTACACCTTC.